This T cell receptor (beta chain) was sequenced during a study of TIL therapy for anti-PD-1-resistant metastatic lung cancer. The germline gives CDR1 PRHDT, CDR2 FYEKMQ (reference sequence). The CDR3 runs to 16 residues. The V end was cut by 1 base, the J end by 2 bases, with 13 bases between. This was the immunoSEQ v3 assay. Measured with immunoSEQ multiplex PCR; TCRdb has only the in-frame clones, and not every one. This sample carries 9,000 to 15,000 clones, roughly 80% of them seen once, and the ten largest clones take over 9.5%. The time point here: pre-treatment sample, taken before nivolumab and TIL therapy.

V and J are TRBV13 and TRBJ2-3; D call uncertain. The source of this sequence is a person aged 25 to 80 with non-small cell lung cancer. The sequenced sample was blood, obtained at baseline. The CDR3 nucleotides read TGTGCCAGCAGCTTAGCGGAAACCTCCCCCACAGATACGCAGTATTTT. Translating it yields CASSLAETSPTDTQYF. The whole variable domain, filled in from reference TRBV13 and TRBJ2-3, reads AAGVIQSPRHLIKEKRETATLKCYPIPRHDTVYWYQQGPGQDPQFLISFYEKMQSDKGSIPDRFSAQQFSDYHSELNMSSLELGDSALYFCASSLAETSPTDTQYFGPGTRLTVL.